A single sample gave rise to the 27 T cell receptor beta chains below, sequenced in a study of CD8+ T cells in alopecia areata. Following RNA extraction, reverse transcription yielded cDNA that acted as the sequencing template. Clones were read by immunoSEQ multiplex PCR, and TCRdb kept only the in-frame ones, dropping some. The table has 200,000 to 250,000 clones, around three fifths seen once; the top ten hold roughly 4.2%. Treatment given: oral pan-JAK inhibitor, 5-10 mg twice daily. This material consisted of CD4+ T cells sorted from blood, taken at week 4, from a patient treated with tofacitinib. The receptor set was obtained from a human donor with alopecia areata.

The rearrangement joins TRBV29-1 to TRBJ2-1, with no clear D. Trimming shortened V by 3 bases and J by 3 bases, and 9 bases separated the two germline ends. This CDR3 contains 13 residues. The V gene's germline CDR1 is SQVTM and CDR2 ANQGSEA. As DNA, the CDR3 is TGCAGCGTTGATGGGTTGGGCTACAATGAGCAGTTCTTC. As protein: CSVDGLGYNEQFF.

This clone was seen a handful of times. The chain uses TRBV4-1 and TRBJ2-6, with D uncertain. From germline, CDR1 is MGHRA and CDR2 YSYEKL. The CDR3 spans 15 residues. V lost 1 base and J 0 bases, leaving 4 bases between the germline ends. The CDR3 DNA follows: TGCGCCAGCAGCCAAGGCCACTCTGGGGCCAACGTCCTGACTTTC. It specifies CASSQGHSGANVLTF.

This clone turned up a few times. This chain links TRBV5-6 with TRBJ1-1; TRBD1 is a possible D gene (5 bases). The germline gives CDR1 SGHDT, CDR2 YYEEEE. The CDR3 sequence is 12 residues long. The V and J ends lost 4 bases and 10 bases respectively, with 14 bases between them. The CDR3, as DNA: TGTGCCAGCAGCGAAGGGACGTGGGGAGCTTTCTTT. Translation gives CASSEGTWGAFF.

As concerns this clone: The identical CDR3 is also encoded by other nucleotide sequences in the sample. The chain is built from TRBV20-1 and TRBJ1-2, with a tentative D call TRBD1 (5 bases). Germline V CDR1 and CDR2: DFQATT, SNEGSKA (reference sequence). The CDR3 is made up of 11 amino acids. V lost 4 bases and J lost 4, with 7 bases in between. The CDR3 nucleotides are TGCAGTGCTACCGGGGGCTATGGCTACACCTTC. Its translation: CSATGGYGYTF.

The V gene is TRBV11-1, the J gene TRBJ2-3; no firm D call. CDR1 SGHAT and CDR2 FQDESV come from the germline V gene (reference sequence). Trimming took 1 base from V and 5 from J, leaving 10 bases between them. The CDR3 has 14 residues. CDR3 sequence (DNA): TGTGCCAGCAGCTTAGTAGGGTCCAGAGATACGCAGTATTTT. As protein: CASSLVGSRDTQYF.

The table lists this clone with a few counts. The rearrangement joins TRBV30 to TRBJ1-1; TRBD1 agrees at 9 bases. The CDR3 has 11 residues. The germline V gene has CDR1 GTSNPN and CDR2 SVGIG (reference sequence). Losses at the gene ends were 2 bases for V and 10 bases for J; bases not matched to a gene: 2. CDR3 protein: CAWSRQGGAFF. CDR3 bases: TGTGCCTGGAGTCGACAGGGGGGAGCTTTCTTT.

The gene calls are TRBV6-5 and TRBJ1-6; D call uncertain. This CDR3 spans 14 amino acids. CDR1 and CDR2 (germline): MNHEY, SVGAGI. Trimming left V 7 bases short and J 7 bases short, with 14 bases between. The CDR3 sequence is CASTLKRSNSPLHF. For the CDR3, the DNA is TGTGCCAGCACCCTTAAACGGTCCAATTCACCCCTCCACTTT.

The chain couples TRBV7-2 to TRBJ2-7; either TRBD1 or TRBD2 may fit D (5 bases each). There are 14 residues in the CDR3. V lost 1 base and J 0 bases, leaving 7 bases between the germline ends. CDR1 is SGHTA, CDR2 FQGNSA, per germline. CDR3 loop: CASSLGGTSYEQYF. The CDR3 DNA is TGTGCCAGCAGCTTAGGGGGGACCTCCTACGAGCAGTACTTC. Using reference TRBV7-2 and TRBJ2-7 for the parts outside the CDR3, the full variable domain is GAGVSQSPSNKVTEKGKDVELRCDPISGHTALYWYRQSLGQGLEFLIYFQGNSAPDKSGLPSDRFSAERTGGSVSTLTIQRTQQEDSAVYLCASSLGGTSYEQYFGPGTRLTVT.

This chain uses TRBV25-1 with TRBJ2-1, with 15 bases that match TRBD2. V was clipped by 2 bases and J by 6 bases; unmatched bases: 2. The CDR3 covers 16 residues. CDR1 is MGHDK, CDR2 SYGVNS, per germline. The DNA of the CDR3 is TGTGCCAGCAGTGAAGGGACTAGCGGGGGGTTCAATGAGCAGTTCTTC. This sequence encodes CASSEGTSGGFNEQFF.

This clone appeared a few times. The gene calls are TRBV9 and TRBJ1-2; 7 nucleotides line up with TRBD1. Germline V lookup: CDR1 SGDLS, CDR2 YYNGEE. The V gene end was trimmed by 3 bases and the J gene end by 5 bases; junction bases not matched to a gene: 13. The CDR3 spans 16 residues. CDR3 amino acids: CASSGRIARGLYGYTF. The CDR3 bases are TGTGCCAGCAGCGGTCGCATCGCGAGGGGGCTTTATGGCTACACCTTC. Complete variable domain (other parts from reference TRBV9 and TRBJ1-2): DSGVTQTPKHLITATGQRVTLRCSPRSGDLSVYWYQQSLDQGLQFLIQYYNGEERAKGNILERFSAQQFPDLHSELNLSSLELGDSALYFCASSGRIARGLYGYTFGSGTRLTVV.

A few counts support this clone. This chain connects TRBV20-1 to TRBJ1-2; no definite D call. CDR3 length: 11 amino acids. The germline gives CDR1 DFQATT, CDR2 SNEGSKA (reference sequence). Trimming shortened V by 5 bases and J by 8 bases, and 12 bases separated the two germline ends. CDR3: CSAPRIYGYTF. In nucleotides, the CDR3 is TGCAGTGCTCCCAGGATCTACGGCTACACCTTC.

The rearrangement joins TRBV7-9 to TRBJ2-3; perhaps TRBD2 as D (6 bases). Germline CDR1 and CDR2: SEHNR and FQNEAQ (reference sequence). V was cut by 5 bases and J by 6 bases, with 12 bases left in between. This CDR3 comprises 13 residues. The CDR3 DNA reads TGTGCCAGCAGCCTCCTTGGAGGGGATACGCAGTATTTT. Its translation: CASSLLGGDTQYF. The full variable domain, its missing parts supplied by reference TRBV7-9 and TRBJ2-3, is DTGVSQNPRHKITKRGQNVTFRCDPISEHNRLYWYRQTLGQGPEFLTYFQNEAQLEKSRLLSDRFSAERPKGSFSTLEIQRTEQGDSAMYLCASSLLGGDTQYFGPGTRLTVL.

V usage is TRBV6-5 and J usage is TRBJ2-1; D remains unclear. This CDR3 has 15 amino acids. V was trimmed by 4 bases and J by 0 bases, leaving 10 bases between them. CDR1 and CDR2 (germline): MNHEY, SVGAGI. The CDR3 loop is CASSSTRGSYNEQFF. Written as DNA, the CDR3 is TGTGCCAGCAGTTCTACTCGCGGCTCCTACAATGAGCAGTTCTTC.

The V and J genes are TRBV11-2 and TRBJ1-2; TRBD1 matches 10 bases. The trim removed 5 bases at V and 7 bases at J, leaving 10 bases unmatched. Germline CDR1 and CDR2: SGHAT and FQNNGV. CDR3 length: 15 amino acids. The CDR3 loop is CASSARQGAPGGYTF. CDR3 bases: TGTGCCAGCAGCGCGCGACAGGGGGCGCCGGGTGGCTACACCTTC.

The V and J genes are TRBV29-1 and TRBJ1-2; D is uncertain. Germline-derived CDR1 and CDR2 are SQVTM and ANQGSEA. Trimming removed 4 bases from V and 4 bases from J, with 7 bases in between. This CDR3 is built from 11 residues. CDR3 in amino acids: CSVGAPYGYTF. In DNA form, the CDR3 reads TGCAGCGTTGGGGCCCCCTATGGCTACACCTTC.

The chain combines TRBV18 with TRBJ1-1; the match to TRBD1 covers 7 bases. The CDR3 sequence is 14 residues long. Germline trimming cut 3 bases from V and 11 bases from J; bases unmatched to any gene: 12. The germline CDR1 and CDR2 sequences are KGHSH and LQKENI. DNA of the CDR3: TGTGCCAGCTCACCCGGGACAGTCCCTGAGGTTGCTTTCTTT. This translates into CASSPGTVPEVAFF.

J is TRBJ2-7 and V is TRBV15, with D unclear. The CDR3 length is 16 residues. Germline V gene lookup returns CDR1 LNHNV and CDR2 YYDKDF (reference sequence). Deletions cut 4 bases from V and 7 bases from J, with 23 bases between. The CDR3 nucleotides are TGTGCCACCAGCAAGTCGACCATACGAGATGATGGAGAGCAGTACTTC. It codes for CATSKSTIRDDGEQYF.

In the case of this clone: This may be a read error, as it is one base from a much larger clone. The chain recombines TRBV4-2 with TRBJ2-7, with 11 positions matching TRBD1. Germline V lookup: CDR1 LGHNA, CDR2 YNFKEQ. This CDR3 contains 18 residues. The V segment lost 0 bases and the J segment 4 bases; nucleotides outside the gene matches: 11. CDR3 loop: CASSQDAHRTGGQYEQYF. The DNA for the CDR3 is TGTGCCAGCAGCCAAGACGCTCACCGGACAGGGGGCCAATACGAGCAGTACTTC.

This clone has a handful of counts. The chain recombines TRBV7-9 with TRBJ1-4, with TRBD1 identical over 10 bases. V gave up 2 bases and J gave up 10 bases; unmatched junction bases: 1. The CDR3 totals 13 residues. The germline CDR1 and CDR2 sequences are SEHNR and FQNEAQ (reference sequence). The CDR3: CASSLRDRGKLFF. For the CDR3, the DNA is TGTGCCAGCAGCTTACGGGACAGGGGAAAACTGTTTTTT.

The chain employs TRBV6-5 and TRBJ2-3, with a possible D match to TRBD1 (6 bases). The germline CDR1 and CDR2 sequences are MNHEY and SVGAGI. Trimming left V 5 bases short and J 2 bases short, with 8 bases between. This CDR3 comprises 13 residues. The CDR3, as DNA: TGTGCCAGCAGTGGGACAAACACAGATACGCAGTATTTT. This sequence encodes CASSGTNTDTQYF.

This chain links TRBV5-6 with TRBJ2-1, with a tentative D call TRBD2 (5 bases). The V end was cut by 0 bases, the J end by 2 bases, with 12 bases between. CDR1 and CDR2 (germline): SGHDT, YYEEEE. The CDR3 has 16 residues. CDR3 in DNA: TGTGCCAGCAGCTTGGCGGGGTCCGGGGCCTACAATGAGCAGTTCTTC. The encoded protein is CASSLAGSGAYNEQFF.

The V and J genes are TRBV7-2 and TRBJ2-1; D remains unclear. V lost 5 bases and J lost 0, with 11 bases in between. The V gene's germline CDR1 is SGHTA and CDR2 FQGNSA. The CDR3 is 15 residues long. The CDR3 nucleotides read TGTGCCAGCAGCCCCTCTCTTGGCTCCTACAATGAGCAGTTCTTC. This codes for CASSPSLGSYNEQFF. Full variable domain (rest looked up from reference TRBV7-2 and TRBJ2-1): GAGVSQSPSNKVTEKGKDVELRCDPISGHTALYWYRQSLGQGLEFLIYFQGNSAPDKSGLPSDRFSAERTGGSVSTLTIQRTQQEDSAVYLCASSPSLGSYNEQFFGPGTRLTVL.

This clone was seen a single time. V usage is TRBV7-3 and J usage is TRBJ2-6; perhaps TRBD1 as D (6 bases). V was cut by 4 bases and J by 0 bases, with 19 bases left in between. The CDR3 is made up of 19 amino acids. The germline V gene has CDR1 SGHTA and CDR2 FQGTGA. CDR3 nucleotides: TGTGCCAGCAGCTCCAGGGGATCTGCCCTCCTCTCTGGGGCCAACGTCCTGACTTTC. Amino acids: CASSSRGSALLSGANVLTF.

The rearrangement joins TRBV30 to TRBJ2-3; TRBD2 matches at 7 bases. The CDR3 contains 14 residues. The germline CDR1 and CDR2 sequences are GTSNPN and SVGIG (reference sequence). V shed 5 bases and J 9 bases; nucleotides not matched to a gene: 14. DNA for the CDR3: TGTGCCTGGGGACTACGACTAGCTCGTGGAACGCAGTATTTT. This encodes CAWGLRLARGTQYF.

This clone was counted between two and nine times. The chain is built from TRBV7-6 and TRBJ1-6; 7 bases map to TRBD1. The germline gives CDR1 SGHVS, CDR2 FNYEAQ. The V segment lost 6 bases and the J segment 10 bases; nucleotides outside the gene matches: 6. This CDR3 spans 13 amino acids. CDR3 sequence: CASSPGQSSPLHF. CDR3 DNA sequence: TGTGCCAGCAGTCCGGGACAGTCGTCACCCCTCCACTTT.

This chain uses TRBV6-5 with TRBJ1-1, with TRBD1 matching over 7 bases. Germline values: CDR1 MNHEY, CDR2 SVGAGI. The trim removed 7 bases at V and 2 bases at J, leaving 4 bases unmatched. The length of the CDR3 is 13 residues. CDR3 in amino acids: CASTRTGNTEAFF. CDR3 nucleotide sequence: TGTGCCAGCACCAGGACAGGCAACACTGAAGCTTTCTTT.

The chain recombines TRBV5-1 with TRBJ1-5; unclear D gene. In germline, CDR1 is SGHRS, CDR2 YFSETQ. The V gene lost 0 bases and the J gene lost 3 bases, with 10 bases spanning the gap. The CDR3 covers 15 residues. The CDR3 DNA is TGCGCCAGCAGCTTGGCAGGCAGCCTCAATCAGCCCCAGCATTTT. Translating gives CASSLAGSLNQPQHF.